These 3 T cell receptor beta chains were sequenced from one sample in a study of shared clonotypes between healthy human individuals. The protocol was immunoSEQ multiplex PCR, while the TCRdb copy is restricted to in-frame clones and leaves out a portion. The sample lists roughly 1.5 million clones, roughly 98% occurring once. Sequencing used naive CD4+ T cells sorted from blood. The subset denotes: CD45RA+ positively selected. The source is a man aged 30 to 45 in good health.

This chain links TRBV6-4 with TRBJ2-1, with 12 bases aligning to TRBD2. This CDR3 is 15 amino acids long. Germline assignment: CDR1 MRHNA and CDR2 SNTAGT. The V and J ends lost 5 bases and 9 bases, in that order; junction bases with no gene match: 8. The DNA for the CDR3 is TGTGCCAGCAGTACTAGCGGGAGGTCATTGGGTGAGCAGTTCTTC. Its protein product is CASSTSGRSLGEQFF.

The genes are TRBV28 and TRBJ1-1; 9 nucleotides agree with TRBD1. The V gene's germline CDR1 is MDHEN and CDR2 SYDVKM. With V trimmed by 10 bases and J by 6 bases, 12 bases remained unmatched. CDR3 size: 14 residues. The CDR3 loop reads CATCPGTGSAEAFF. CDR3 DNA sequence: TGTGCCACCTGTCCCGGGACAGGGAGCGCTGAAGCTTTCTTT.

The chain uses TRBV11-3 and TRBJ2-5, with 10 nucleotides matching TRBD1. This CDR3 is built from 17 residues. Germline lookup yields CDR1 SGHNT and CDR2 YENEEA. J was trimmed by 5 bases and V by 1 base; bases with no gene match: 10. The CDR3 loop is CASSLGAGQGRWETQYF. CDR3 nucleotide sequence: TGTGCCAGCAGCTTAGGGGCGGGACAGGGGCGTTGGGAGACCCAGTACTTC.